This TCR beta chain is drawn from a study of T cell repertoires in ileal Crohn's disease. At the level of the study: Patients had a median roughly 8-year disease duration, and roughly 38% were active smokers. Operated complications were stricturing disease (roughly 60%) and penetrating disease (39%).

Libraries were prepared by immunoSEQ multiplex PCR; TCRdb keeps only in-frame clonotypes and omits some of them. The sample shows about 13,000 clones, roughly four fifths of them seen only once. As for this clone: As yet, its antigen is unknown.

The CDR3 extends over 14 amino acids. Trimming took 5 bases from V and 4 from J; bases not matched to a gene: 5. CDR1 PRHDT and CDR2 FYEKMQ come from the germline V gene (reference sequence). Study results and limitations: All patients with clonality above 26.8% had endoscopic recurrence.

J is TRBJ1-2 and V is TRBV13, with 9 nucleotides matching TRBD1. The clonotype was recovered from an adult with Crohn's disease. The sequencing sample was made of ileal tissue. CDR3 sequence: CASSQGTGIYGYTF. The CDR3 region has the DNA TGTGCCAGCAGCCAGGGGACAGGGATCTATGGCTACACCTTC.